This T cell receptor (beta chain) was recovered during a study of CD8 T cells in ankylosing spondylitis. TCRdb recomputed calls from the 5' RACE reads with MiXCR, one row per CDR3 protein. Of about 260,000 distinct CDR3 sequences in the sample, around 19% were seen once. The V gene's germline CDR1 is SGHAT and CDR2 FQNNGV. V lost 5 bases and J lost 5, with 12 bases in between. The CDR3 runs to 14 residues. This clonotype was sampled from a male donor with ankylosing spondylitis or in good health (not recorded which). The sequenced sample consisted of blood, either unsorted or a sorted T cell fraction (not recorded which). The chain carries TRBV11-2 and TRBJ2-2; tentatively, D is TRBD2 (6 bases). As DNA, the CDR3 is TGTGCCAGCAGCCCCGGGACTTTTACCGGGGAGCTGTTTTTT. Its protein product is CASSPGTFTGELFF.